This record concerns one T cell receptor (beta chain) sequence. Its specificity is unknown. The data derive from a study of cytomegalovirus exposure and HLA in healthy donors. The PCR contained 60 Vbeta and 13 Jbeta primers. The repertoire was sequenced with immunoSEQ multiplex PCR; TCRdb's copy has only in-frame clones and lacks some. The sample lists roughly 100,000 clones; more than 65% were seen once. Germline assignment: CDR1 KGHSH and CDR2 LQKENI. This CDR3 has 14 amino acids. V was cut by 3 bases and J by 1 base, with 9 bases left in between. Study results and caveats: Cytomegalovirus-associated status was assigned to about 170 TCR beta chains. The productive fraction for most TCR beta V segments was about 87% or about 30% in an earlier analysis.

Donors counted as nominally healthy when sampled, yet unrecorded immune exposures were likely. The material sequenced was PBMCs. The V and J genes are TRBV18 and TRBJ1-2, with D maybe TRBD1 (6 bases). This TCR derives from a man younger than 40 in good health and CMV-seronegative. The CDR3 sequence is CASSPGQLNYGYTF. Here the CDR3 DNA reads TGTGCCAGCTCACCCGGACAGCTTAACTATGGCTACACCTTC.